This passage covers 6 T cell receptor beta chains from one sample sequenced in a study of blood T cell repertoires in COVID-19. The table came from immunoSEQ multiplex PCR; TCRdb's copy has only in-frame clones and leaves some out. The table has around 230,000 clones, 65% to 85% seen once. The specimen was peripheral blood. The origin of the receptors is a woman between 50 and 59 years old with acute or convalescent COVID-19.

Concerning this clone itself: Other DNA sequences in the same sample also yield this CDR3. This chain uses TRBV24-1 with TRBJ2-7; 8 nucleotides agree with TRBD1. Looked up from germline, CDR1 is KGHDR and CDR2 is SFDVKD. V shed 5 bases and J 5 bases; nucleotides not matched to a gene: 4. The CDR3 contains 13 residues. The CDR3 DNA reads TGTGCCACCAGTGGGTCGGACAGGGACGAGCAGTACTTC. Protein sequence: CATSGSDRDEQYF.

J is TRBJ2-1 and V is TRBV15, with TRBD2 matching 7 bases. This CDR3 is built from 18 residues. The V gene end was trimmed by 0 bases and the J gene end by 0 bases; junction bases not matched to a gene: 8. The germline CDR1 and CDR2 sequences are LNHNV and YYDKDF (reference sequence). The CDR3 DNA reads as TGTGCCACCAGCAGAGAGTCACTAGCGTTGAGCTCCTACAATGAGCAGTTCTTC. Encoded protein: CATSRESLALSSYNEQFF.

This clone was picked up a small number of times. The chain employs TRBV12-5 and TRBJ1-6; D not resolved. Germline V lookup: CDR1 LGHNT, CDR2 FRNRAP. Trimming stripped 3 bases from V and 0 bases from J, with 18 bases between. The CDR3 consists of 19 residues. The CDR3 DNA reads as TGTGCTAGTGGTTTAAGACCCAGCCGCGCGGGCTCCTATAATTCACCCCTCCACTTT. Residues: CASGLRPSRAGSYNSPLHF.

In this sample, this clone turned up a few times. The chain couples TRBV7-2 to TRBJ1-3; D not certain. The germline V gene has CDR1 SGHTA and CDR2 FQGNSA. There are 13 residues in the CDR3. V was trimmed by 1 base and J by 3 bases, leaving 4 bases between them. CDR3 loop: CASSLGHGNTIYF. The CDR3 DNA follows: TGTGCCAGCAGCTTAGGGCATGGAAACACCATATATTTT.

V usage is TRBV11-2 and J usage is TRBJ2-7, with 8 bases that match TRBD1. CDR1 is SGHAT and CDR2 is FQNNGV in the germline V gene. This CDR3 contains 13 residues. V shed 5 bases, J shed 5 bases, and the junction held 5 bases outside the gene matches. CDR3: CASSPDRGHEQYF. Written as DNA, the CDR3 is TGTGCCAGCAGCCCCGACAGGGGCCACGAGCAGTACTTC. The variable domain in full, with the rest retrieved from reference TRBV11-2 and TRBJ2-7, is EAGVAQSPRYKIIEKRQSVAFWCNPISGHATLYWYQQILGQGPKLLIQFQNNGVVDDSQLPKDRFSAERLKGVDSTLKIQPAKLEDSAVYLCASSPDRGHEQYFGPGTRLTVT.

This chain links TRBV24-1 with TRBJ2-2; D possibly corresponds to TRBD1 (6 bases). This CDR3 has 14 residues. Trimming took 9 bases from V and 1 from J, leaving 11 bases between them. CDR1 is KGHDR, CDR2 SFDVKD, per germline. The DNA for the CDR3 is TGTGCCACCTCCGGGACAAAGAACACCGGGGAGCTGTTTTTT. Its protein product is CATSGTKNTGELFF.